The clone carrying this TCR beta chain was counted once. Those who participated ranged in age from about 18 to 89 years and resided in 24 US areas. Participants reported their clinical history, and cohort assignment relied on those reports. Assay: immunoSEQ multiplex PCR; the TCRdb copy retains only in-frame clones and omits some. The sample lists about 250,000 clones, roughly 90% occurring once. The data originate from a study of blood T cell repertoires in COVID-19. Study details: The samples span acute and convalescent COVID-19 from the United States, Italy and Spain.

What was sequenced was PBMCs or T cells enriched from blood (not recorded which). The sequence was obtained from a woman in her 30s with acute COVID-19.

This CDR3 is CASSQWIGADQTTEAFF. CDR3 DNA: TGTGCCAGCAGCCAATGGATAGGGGCCGACCAGACGACTGAAGCTTTCTTT. The chain is built from TRBV3-1 (or the pseudogene TRBV3-2) and TRBJ1-1, with a weak D call TRBD1 (5 bases). Trimming removed 2 bases from V and 5 bases from J, with 21 bases in between. Looked up from germline, CDR1 is LGHDT and CDR2 is YNNKEL (reference sequence). The CDR3 consists of 17 residues.